The 30 T cell receptor beta chains presented below share a single source sample, sequenced in a study of blood T cell repertoires in COVID-19. Clones were read by immunoSEQ multiplex PCR, and TCRdb kept only the in-frame ones, dropping some. Here the sample spans 190,000 or so clones, 80% to 85% being singletons. Sequenced sample: PBMCs or T cells enriched from blood (not recorded which). These receptor sequences come from a man aged 40-49 years who had recovered from COVID-19.

The V and J genes are TRBV7-2 and TRBJ1-1; 10 bases are a match to TRBD1. Germline values: CDR1 SGHTA, CDR2 FQGNSA. This CDR3 comprises 14 residues. Germline trimming cut 5 bases from V and 7 bases from J; bases unmatched to any gene: 7. The CDR3 coding sequence is TGTGCCAGCAGCAGACGACAGGGGGCGGTTGAAGCTTTCTTT. Its translation: CASSRRQGAVEAFF.

In DNA, the CDR3 is TGTGCCAGCAGCCACACTAGCGGGGGGCGAACAGATACGCAGTATTTT. It is translated as CASSHTSGGRTDTQYF. The genes are TRBV3-1 (or the pseudogene TRBV3-2) and TRBJ2-3, with TRBD2 matching 12 bases. The J segment lost 3 bases and the V segment lost 3 bases, leaving 4 bases of the junction unmatched. CDR3 length: 16 amino acids. CDR1 LGHDT and CDR2 YNNKEL come from the germline V gene (reference sequence).

The chain links TRBV30 to TRBJ1-2; possible D gene TRBD1, 5 bases. CDR1 GTSNPN and CDR2 SVGIG come from the germline V gene (reference sequence). The CDR3 is 15 residues long. V was cut by 4 bases and J by 8 bases, with 23 bases left in between. For the CDR3, the DNA is TGTGCCTGGATCGGCTCCGGACACCTCTCCGGAGGCTACACCTTC. The encoded protein is CAWIGSGHLSGGYTF.

The chain combines TRBV6-2 or TRBV6-3 with TRBJ1-1; 7 nucleotides match TRBD1. This CDR3 contains 17 residues. CDR1 is MNHEY, CDR2 SVGEGT, per germline. Germline trimming cut 2 bases from V and 4 bases from J; bases unmatched to any gene: 13. The CDR3 region is CASSYPTTHQGGTEAFF. The CDR3 bases are TGTGCCAGCAGTTACCCAACGACTCATCAGGGGGGCACTGAAGCTTTCTTT.

The chain has TRBV7-9 and TRBJ2-7; maybe TRBD2 (6 bases). V was clipped by 0 bases and J by 5 bases, with 14 bases between them. There are 15 residues in the CDR3. CDR1 is SEHNR, CDR2 FQNEAQ, per germline (reference sequence). CDR3 protein: CASSLAFRRENEQYF. Written as DNA, the CDR3 is TGTGCCAGCAGCTTAGCGTTTAGGAGGGAAAACGAGCAGTACTTC.

The chain is built from TRBV18 and TRBJ2-7; D is uncertain. Germline V lookup: CDR1 KGHSH, CDR2 LQKENI. Trimming removed 0 bases at V and 2 bases at J, with 8 bases between. The CDR3 extends over 14 amino acids. The CDR3 loop reads CASSPPVRTYEQYF. CDR3 coding DNA: TGTGCCAGCTCACCACCGGTCAGAACCTACGAGCAGTACTTC.

The gene calls are TRBV14 and TRBJ2-7, with 7 bases matching TRBD1. Unmatched junction bases numbered 2, after V lost 2 bases and J lost 4 bases. Germline loops: CDR1 SGHDN, CDR2 FVKESK. The CDR3 covers 13 residues. In DNA form, the CDR3 reads TGTGCCAGCAGCCAAAGGGGGCCTTACGAGCAGTACTTC. This encodes CASSQRGPYEQYF. Based on the CDR3 plus reference TRBV14 and TRBJ2-7, the full variable domain is EAGVTQFPSHSVIEKGQTVTLRCDPISGHDNLYWYRRVMGKEIKFLLHFVKESKQDESGMPNNRFLAERTGGTYSTLKVQPAELEDSGVYFCASSQRGPYEQYFGPGTRLTVT.

This chain links TRBV9 with TRBJ1-1; 10 nucleotides agree with TRBD1. The germline V gene encodes CDR1 SGDLS and CDR2 YYNGEE. The V and J ends lost 4 bases and 3 bases, in that order; junction bases with no gene match: 9. This CDR3 contains 16 residues. CDR3: CASSIRGTGAYTEAFF. As DNA, the CDR3 is TGTGCCAGCAGCATTAGGGGGACAGGGGCGTACACTGAAGCTTTCTTT.

The chain links TRBV19 to TRBJ1-2, with D tentatively TRBD1 (5 bases). The CDR3 has 17 amino acids. Germline CDR1 is LNHDA and CDR2 is SQIVND (reference sequence). V shed 0 bases and J shed 8 bases, with 22 bases lying between them. CDR3 DNA: TGTGCCAGTAGTATAGACAGGGCGGCAGGGCGAACGGTCGGCTACACCTTC. It encodes CASSIDRAAGRTVGYTF.

The chain uses TRBV6-5 and TRBJ2-2; 7 bases line up with TRBD1. With V trimmed by 0 bases and J by 7 bases, 2 bases remained unmatched. Germline CDR1 is MNHEY and CDR2 is SVGAGI. The CDR3 runs to 14 residues. The chain's CDR3 is CASSYSTGHGELFF. In nucleotides, the CDR3 is TGTGCCAGCAGTTACTCGACAGGGCACGGGGAGCTGTTTTTT.

The V call is TRBV18, the J call TRBJ1-1; TRBD1 matches 7 bases. Trimming took 6 bases from V and 8 from J; bases not matched to a gene: 9. Germline loops: CDR1 KGHSH, CDR2 LQKENI. The CDR3 sequence is 13 residues long. CDR3 sequence reads: CASSRPPGQEAFF. Here the CDR3 DNA reads TGTGCCAGCTCCCGCCCCCCGGGACAGGAAGCTTTCTTT.

The chain has TRBV6-4 and TRBJ1-1; 7 nucleotides align to TRBD1. The CDR3 is 15 amino acids. Per the germline V gene, CDR1 is MRHNA and CDR2 is SNTAGT. Trimming at V came to 3 bases and at J to 6 bases, leaving 10 bases not matched to a gene. The CDR3 DNA reads TGTGCCAGCAGTGAAGATGGCAGGGGGTCCGCTGAAGCTTTCTTT. Protein: CASSEDGRGSAEAFF.

The V and J genes are TRBV6-5 and TRBJ1-2; no clear D. This CDR3 spans 11 amino acids. Germline CDR1 MNHEY, CDR2 SVGAGI. With 4 bases removed from V and 4 bases from J, the gap between germline ends came to 4 bases. The DNA for the CDR3 is TGTGCCAGCAGTTCCCTCTATGGCTACACCTTC. Translating it yields CASSSLYGYTF.

V gene TRBV7-3 combines with J gene TRBJ2-1, with D possibly being TRBD2 (6 bases). CDR3 length equals 14 residues. Germline CDR1 and CDR2: SGHTA and FQGTGA. Trimming cost V 1 base and J 6 bases, with 10 bases left between them. CDR3 sequence reads: CASSLMVGGNEQFF. The CDR3 DNA follows: TGTGCCAGCAGCTTAATGGTGGGAGGCAATGAGCAGTTCTTC.

This clone was seen once. The chain joins TRBV4-1 to TRBJ2-7; a weak D match, TRBD1 (5 bases). Trimming stripped 1 base from V and 2 bases from J, with 12 bases between. The CDR3 has 15 residues. Germline lookup yields CDR1 MGHRA and CDR2 YSYEKL. This CDR3 is CASSQAIQGPYEQYF. CDR3 nucleotides: TGCGCCAGCAGCCAAGCGATTCAGGGCCCCTACGAGCAGTACTTC.

The V and J genes are TRBV15 and TRBJ1-6, with D possibly TRBD1 on 5 matching bases. V was clipped by 0 bases and J by 10 bases, with 10 bases between them. The CDR3 covers 14 residues. Germline CDR1 and CDR2: LNHNV and YYDKDF (reference sequence). CDR3 bases: TGTGCCACCAGCAGAGACAGGGCAAGGTCACCCCTCCACTTT. Encoded protein: CATSRDRARSPLHF.

This clone was seen a few times. V is TRBV10-3 and J is TRBJ2-5; perhaps TRBD2 as D (5 bases). V was trimmed by 10 bases and J by 7 bases, leaving 19 bases between them. The CDR3 is 13 amino acids. The V gene's germline CDR1 is ENHRY and CDR2 SYGVKD. This CDR3 reads CATRLGGTGTQYF. CDR3 DNA: TGTGCCACTAGACTCGGAGGAACGGGGACCCAGTACTTC.

A remark on this clone: This may arise from a read error, as a much more abundant clone is one base away. The same CDR3 arises from other DNA sequences in this sample as well. The chain is built from TRBV18 and TRBJ1-1; D is perhaps TRBD1 (5 bases). V lost 6 bases and J 4 bases, leaving 12 bases between the germline ends. The CDR3 consists of 13 residues. Per germline, CDR1 KGHSH and CDR2 LQKENI. The CDR3 DNA follows: TGTGCCAGCTCGCCGGAAAGGGGCACTGAAGCTTTCTTT. Protein product: CASSPERGTEAFF.

The V call is TRBV5-4, the J call TRBJ1-2, with 12 positions matching TRBD1. Germline V gives CDR1 SGHNT, CDR2 YYREEE (reference sequence). Trimming cost V 4 bases and J 4 bases; bases outside gene matches: 11. This CDR3 is built from 17 residues. CDR3 region: CASSMGQGAGIGYGYTF. The CDR3 DNA sequence: TGTGCCAGCAGCATGGGACAGGGGGCCGGGATAGGCTATGGCTACACCTTC.

This chain connects TRBV19 to TRBJ1-1; 8 bases map to TRBD1. V was pared by 5 bases and J by 1 base, with 3 bases of the junction left unmatched. CDR1 and CDR2 from the germline V gene are LNHDA and SQIVND (reference sequence). The length of the CDR3 is 14 residues. The CDR3 loop reads CASSPQGGNTEAFF. CDR3 coding DNA: TGTGCCAGTAGTCCACAGGGGGGGAACACTGAAGCTTTCTTT. The full variable domain, rest sourced from reference TRBV19 and TRBJ1-1, is DGGITQSPKYLFRKEGQNVTLSCEQNLNHDAMYWYRQDPGQGLRLIYYSQIVNDFQKGDIAEGYSVSREKKESFPLTVTSAQKNPTAFYLCASSPQGGNTEAFFGQGTRLTVV.

The V and J genes are TRBV7-2 and TRBJ2-5; D possibly corresponds to TRBD2 (5 bases). The CDR3 is made up of 13 amino acids. Per germline, CDR1 SGHTA and CDR2 FQGNSA. V was trimmed by 3 bases and J by 5 bases, leaving 10 bases between them. In DNA form, the CDR3 reads TGTGCCAGCAGCTTTGGAGGTGGCGAGACCCAGTACTTC. The encoded protein is CASSFGGGETQYF.

In this sample, this clone turned up once. This chain connects TRBV9 to TRBJ1-3; the match to TRBD1 covers 7 bases. The CDR3 covers 15 residues. CDR1 is SGDLS and CDR2 is YYNGEE in the germline V gene. Losses at the gene ends were 3 bases for V and 0 bases for J; bases not matched to a gene: 3. In DNA, the CDR3 is TGTGCCAGCAGCGCATACAGGGGCTCTGGAAACACCATATATTTT. It encodes CASSAYRGSGNTIYF.

The chain uses TRBV7-2 and TRBJ1-2; 8 nucleotides align to TRBD1. Losses at the gene ends were 4 bases for V and 7 bases for J; bases not matched to a gene: 8. The germline gives CDR1 SGHTA, CDR2 FQGNSA. This CDR3 spans 14 amino acids. CDR3 bases: TGTGCCAGCAGCTGGACCCCAGGGGGCGGTGGCTACACCTTC. Translation gives CASSWTPGGGGYTF.

CDR3 amino acids: CASSTTDRGLTEAFF. In DNA form, the CDR3 reads TGTGCCAGTAGTACGACCGACAGGGGGTTAACTGAAGCTTTCTTT. The chain joins TRBV19 to TRBJ1-1; 9 bases line up with TRBD1. Per germline, CDR1 LNHDA and CDR2 SQIVND (reference sequence). Trimming at V came to 4 bases and at J to 5 bases, leaving 8 bases not matched to a gene. This CDR3 is 15 amino acids long. The full variable domain, rest sourced from reference TRBV19 and TRBJ1-1, is DGGITQSPKYLFRKEGQNVTLSCEQNLNHDAMYWYRQDPGQGLRLIYYSQIVNDFQKGDIAEGYSVSREKKESFPLTVTSAQKNPTAFYLCASSTTDRGLTEAFFGQGTRLTVV.

The chain combines TRBV10-3 with TRBJ1-1; the D is unclear. The CDR3 spans 11 residues. V lost 3 bases and J 9 bases, leaving 8 bases between the germline ends. CDR1 and CDR2 from the germline V gene are ENHRY and SYGVKD. This chain's CDR3 is CAISDPAKAFF. Written as DNA, the CDR3 is TGTGCCATCAGTGATCCCGCTAAAGCTTTCTTT.

This chain uses TRBV5-6 with TRBJ1-2; tentative D call: TRBD1 (5 bases). Germline-derived CDR1 and CDR2 are SGHDT and YYEEEE. The CDR3 runs to 13 residues. The V end was cut by 4 bases, the J end by 5 bases, with 12 bases between. The CDR3: CASSPLKGYGYTF. The DNA for the CDR3 is TGTGCCAGCAGCCCCCTTAAGGGGTATGGCTACACCTTC.

The genes are TRBV4-1 and TRBJ1-1, with D perhaps matching TRBD1 (5 bases). V was cut by 3 bases and J by 11 bases, with 16 bases left in between. In germline, CDR1 is MGHRA, CDR2 YSYEKL. This CDR3 is built from 13 residues. CDR3 amino acids: CASSQGRTLLAFF. CDR3 in DNA: TGCGCCAGCAGCCAGGGGCGTACTCTTTTGGCTTTCTTT.

The chain couples TRBV11-3 to TRBJ1-1; no clear D gene. CDR1 and CDR2 from the germline V gene are SGHNT and YENEEA. The germline V and J ends were trimmed by 3 bases and 4 bases, with 9 bases remaining between them. The CDR3 has 13 amino acids. This CDR3 reads CASSLRLGTEAFF. The CDR3 nucleotides are TGTGCCAGCAGCTTGAGGTTAGGCACTGAAGCTTTCTTT.

This clone was seen at least ten times. The chain uses TRBV4-1 and TRBJ2-3, with 13 bases lining up with TRBD2. With 0 bases clipped from V and 10 bases from J, the junction kept 7 bases outside the gene matches. Germline loops: CDR1 MGHRA, CDR2 YSYEKL. The CDR3 length is 16 residues. The CDR3 reads CASSQERTSGGRAQYF. Here the CDR3 DNA reads TGCGCCAGCAGCCAAGAGAGGACTAGCGGGGGTCGGGCGCAGTATTTT.

The V and J genes are TRBV5-6 and TRBJ1-5; perhaps TRBD1 as D (6 bases). The V end was cut by 4 bases, the J end by 0 bases, with 17 bases between. This CDR3 comprises 17 residues. Per the germline V gene, CDR1 is SGHDT and CDR2 is YYEEEE. CDR3 in DNA: TGTGCCAGCAGCCCGTTCCGGGGGGCATCTAGCAATCAGCCCCAGCATTTT. It is translated as CASSPFRGASSNQPQHF.